This entry is about one T cell receptor beta chain. Its antigen is still unknown. Base quality data are lacking; no much larger clone is found one base away. The cohort comprised several hundred healthy bone marrow donors. At the time of sampling, every cohort member was nominally healthy, though immune exposures that went unrecorded were likely present. The donor was CMV seronegative and belonged to the group of 350 or so seronegative cohort members. A peripheral blood sample was collected from each donor, and TCR beta sequencing was performed on peripheral blood mononuclear cells. Genomic DNA extraction from the blood cell samples was performed with the Qiagen DNeasy Blood Extraction Kit. The entry originates in a study of cytomegalovirus exposure and HLA in healthy donors (dated by TCRdb to about 2017). In the study overall: An earlier analysis of 550 to 700 of the donors reported approximately 270 Gb of sequence data and some 120 million unique TCR beta sequences from 150 million to 200 million T cells. A separate validation cohort of approximately 120 different subjects was used in addition to the roughly 700-subject first cohort. Because of strong linkage in the cohort, four or five DR-DQ haplotypes were treated as single units for association and clustering. The study aimed to test whether signatures of past pathogen exposure could be identified by cataloging public T cell receptors. The study used immunosequencing to profile the T cell repertoires of 670 or so subjects and linked those repertoires to cytomegalovirus serostatus. Among several hundred genotyped donors of the cohort, an average of around 250,000 unique TCR beta nucleotide sequences was sequenced per donor, of which approximately 19% were non-productive. Of the roughly 400 genotyped donors, approximately 81% were placed in the genetic ancestry cluster associated with self-reported Caucasian donors. The number of typed donors differed by locus: roughly 629-640 for A, B, C, DRB1 and DQB1; approximately 520 for DQA1; approximately 600 for DPA1; and 450 to 480 for DPB1. A later genetic analysis took genome-wide SNP genotypes for about 60% of the roughly 670 donors and used that subset as a discovery cohort. In an earlier analysis of 587 of the donors, high-throughput TCR beta sequencing was used to judge whether each TCR beta V gene segment behaved as functional or pseudogenic. In a later analysis, previously published TCR beta repertoires from fewer than 750 donors were re-analyzed and high-resolution HLA genotyping was added so that TCR occurrence patterns could be studied. To predict cytomegalovirus infection status, the study combined high-throughput TCR immunosequencing, statistical association of individual TCRs with disease status, and machine learning. Rather than drawing on any new phenotypic data, the later analysis identified candidate immune exposures from TCR beta sequences and the way those sequences occurred across donors. Both class I and class II loci were covered by HLA typing, at four-digit resolution. An early release covering approximately 600 HLA-typed donors comprised 300 to 350 gigabases of sequencing data and some 79 million unique TCR sequences. Alongside the repertoire data, information on donor age, sex, ethnicity and CMV serostatus was compiled. All discovery cohort repertoires had been generated on a single sequencing platform.

The receptor library was made with the immunoSEQ multiplex PCR assay. The multiplex PCR relied on a mix of 60 forward primers for TCR Vbeta segments and 13 reverse primers for TCR Jbeta segments. Amplification of the CDR3 region of rearranged TCR beta genes was performed with a multiplex PCR assay on genomic DNA. The Illumina HiSeq System was used to sequence the amplified TCR beta libraries as 87-base-pair reads. As for how the authors treated the data: Across the roughly 700 repertoires, a later analysis counted approximately 83 million unique TCR beta chains, approximately 10 million of which were shared by at least two donors. A nearest-neighbor algorithm error-corrected the raw reads and collapsed the reads into unique sequences, merging closely related sequences to remove PCR and sequencing errors. V, D and J gene segments were assigned by aligning CDR3 sequences to IMGT reference sequences. For a sequence to be retained, a match of at least six nucleotides to both a V gene segment and a J gene segment was required. A rearrangement was called productive if the CDR3 had no stop codons and remained in frame with V and J, and every other rearrangement was called non-productive. Following IMGT convention, CDR3 was defined as the stretch from the second conserved V-encoded cysteine to the conserved J-encoded phenylalanine. The earlier analysis of 450 to 750 of the donors excluded any sequence lacking an unambiguous match to a single V gene segment. In an earlier analysis of 450 to 700 of the donors, V segments were called functional above 56.7% productive rearrangements and were called segregating when the between-donor standard deviation exceeded 5%. To diagnose cytomegalovirus status from the catalog of TCR beta chain sequences, a statistical classification framework was built. V and J gene assignment, in a later analysis, came from comparing TCR nucleotide sequences with IMGT/GENE-DB human TR gene sequences. The TCRdist pipeline was used in a later analysis to assign CDR3 sequences and most-parsimonious VDJ recombination scenarios. In a later analysis, each TCR beta chain was defined by its CDR3 amino acid sequence together with its V-gene family, and reads lacking a unique V-gene family were excluded. As a way to deal with suspected cross-contamination and a sequencing artifact, a later analysis dropped hundreds of nucleotide sequences that were highly shared and had low generation probability. In a later analysis, a clonal expansion index was calculated for each public chain from normalized within-repertoire ranks of inferred template counts. In a later analysis, generation probabilities were computed with a VDJ recombination model fitted to out-of-frame rearrangements, and the resulting probabilities were checked against IGoR. In a later analysis, hypergeometric tests were used to score TCR-TCR, TCR-HLA and TCR-CMV co-occurrence, with a repertoire-size bias correction applied to TCR pairs. False discovery rates were estimated in a later analysis by permuting HLA or CMV assignments 20 times. In a later analysis, co-occurring TCRs were grouped using DBSCAN, and TCRdist sequence similarity was added for clustering within HLA-allele-positive subsets. Repertoires with fewer than 30,000 or more than 120,000 public chains were left out of co-occurrence clustering, as were a handful of repertoires with anomalous nucleotide sharing. TCRdb provides this immuneACCESS table in a form limited to in-frame rearrangements. Some clones are lacking; in checked studies, under half of them reflect an unresolved V gene, and why the rest are absent is not known. V and J calls and clone size are copied from that table; D and trimming were computed from the DNA. A total of roughly 120,000 clones appear in this sample, more than 80% of them only once. The biggest ten clones account for over 2% of the sample.

The germline V end is reduced by 10 bases and the J end by 3 bases; junction bases left unmatched: 8. The CDR3, cysteine through phenylalanine, is 15 amino acids long. The sequence is cut down to CDR3 DNA, 45 bases in frame from base 1. CDR1 and CDR2 (MDHEN, SYDVKM) derive from the germline V gene. What the work shows at the level of the full study, not this receptor alone: Across donors, most TCR sequences were observed very rarely, whereas some public TCRs were present in many individuals. Specific HLA alleles were associated with over 15,000 TCR beta sequences at a false discovery rate of 0.05 in a later analysis. Some IMGT-functional V segments, including TRBV6-2 and TRBV6-3, could not be distinguished by the 87-base-pair reads and were therefore excluded. According to the authors, the approach could potentially be generalized to other disease states and immunological phenotypes. In a later genetic analysis, a missense DCLRE1C variant was associated with V-gene and J-gene trimming of TCR beta chains, and the association was replicated in an independent cohort. Assigning TCR associations to individual alleles was difficult when HLA alleles, especially DR and DQ, strongly co-occurred. Several of the top co-occurrence clusters appeared to be linked to parvovirus B19, influenza, CMV and Epstein-Barr virus, according to a later analysis. According to a later analysis, TCR association rates differed among HLA loci, with DRB1 alleles showing the most associated TCRs and HLA-C alleles showing the fewest. In this cohort, only TCR beta chains were sequenced, and detectable features were limited by the absence of alpha or paired-chain data. Because HLA typing was unavailable for some donors at each locus, only the typed subset was used in association tests. CMV serostatus was the only immune exposure information available for the cohort. The study listed 150 to 200 TCR beta chains as associated with cytomegalovirus. In an earlier analysis of under 600 of the donors, most TCR beta V segments were observed in productive rearrangements about 90% or about 30% of the time, broadly matching IMGT annotations. A further reported finding was that TCR beta sequences accurately predicted the HLA-A and HLA-B alleles for most subjects in the first cohort. In vitro tests confirmed that three of the cytomegalovirus-associated TCR beta chains recognize cytomegalovirus antigens. The classifier was reported to diagnose cytomegalovirus status with high specificity and sensitivity in both the original and validation cohorts. The presence/absence analyses assumed that sequencing depth was roughly uniform across donors, and that assumption may not be true. In a later genetic analysis, fewer N-insertions in productive TCRs were reported among donors in an Asian-associated ancestry cluster than the 666-donor mean. Because counts were too low, roughly 16 rarely observed V segments, including chromosome 9 orphons, were left out of the earlier analysis of 500 to 750 of the donors. In a later analysis, HLA-associated TCR beta chains were found to be more clonally expanded and to have lower generation probabilities than equally common non-associated chains. Correlated functional status among segregating V segments might be attributable to linkage disequilibrium, but an unknown experimental factor could not be ruled out. A cluster of highly shared sequence variants was judged likely to be a technical artifact of the sequencing pipeline. Most CMV-associated TCR beta chains appeared to be HLA-restricted in a later analysis, and the HLA associations seemed to be driven largely by CMV exposure.

The rearranged chain carries TRBV28 and TRBJ2-6; 8 of the junction bases match TRBD2. The sequenced sample was PBMCs. The receptor's source is a man under 40 in good health and CMV-seronegative. The nucleotide sequence reads as follows: TGTGCCATCGAAGCGGGAGTGAGTGGGGCCAACGTCCTGACTTTC. Its protein is CAIEAGVSGANVLTF.